These 9 T cell receptor beta chains were all obtained from the same sample, sequenced in a study of T cell responses to AZD1222 COVID-19 vaccine (dated by TCRdb to the early 2020s). The time point label on this specimen signifies: sample from adult after SARS-CoV-2 infection, after symptom onset. Receptor libraries were prepared by the immunoSEQ multiplex PCR assay. The table comes from immuneACCESS by way of TCRdb, which keeps in-frame sequences with V and J called. Part of the clones is missing from these tables; in studies checked, under half for an unresolved V gene and the rest for unknown reasons. The sample records 140,000 to 150,000 clones, 85% to 95% of which are singletons. Approximately 12% of the sample rests with the top ten. The starting material was peripheral blood, obtained after recovery from COVID-19. Receptors originate from an adult who had recovered from COVID-19.

The rearrangement joins TRBV4-2 to TRBJ2-2, with 11 nucleotides matching TRBD2. The germline V gene encodes CDR1 LGHNA and CDR2 YNFKEQ. The length of the CDR3 is 16 residues. Unmatched junction bases numbered 2, after V lost 4 bases and J lost 1 base. CDR3 DNA sequence: TGTGCCAGCAGCCCCGGGACTAGCGGGAACACCGGGGAGCTGTTTTTT. Amino acid sequence: CASSPGTSGNTGELFF.

J is TRBJ2-2 and V is TRBV10-2; weak D call: TRBD1 (5 bases). The V gene's germline CDR1 is WSHSY and CDR2 SAAADI. With 2 bases removed from V and 4 bases from J, the gap between germline ends came to 20 bases. There are 18 residues in the CDR3. DNA for the CDR3: TGCGCCAGCAGTGAGAGAAGTGGGCAGGGTGTAGTCACCGGGGAGCTGTTTTTT. Its protein product is CASSERSGQGVVTGELFF.

This clone was seen just once. V usage is TRBV2 and J usage is TRBJ2-1, with a possible D match to TRBD2 (5 bases). CDR3 size: 12 residues. With 8 bases removed from V and 1 base from J, the gap between germline ends came to 6 bases. Germline CDR1 and CDR2: SNHLY and FYNNEI. This chain's CDR3 is CASEGSYNEQFF. The CDR3 DNA reads as TGTGCCAGCGAGGGTTCCTACAATGAGCAGTTCTTC.

This sequence joins TRBV2 and TRBJ2-7; TRBD2 is a possible D gene (5 bases). The CDR3 spans 10 residues. Germline V CDR1 and CDR2: SNHLY, FYNNEI. The germline V and J ends were trimmed by 11 bases and 3 bases, with 8 bases remaining between them. The CDR3 DNA reads TGTGCCTCCGGGGACTACGAGCAGTACTTC. This gives the protein CASGDYEQYF.

This rearrangement joins TRBV30 to TRBJ2-5; 7 bases agree with TRBD2. The trim removed 0 bases at V and 4 bases at J, leaving 8 bases unmatched. This CDR3 region has 15 residues. Looked up from germline, CDR1 is GTSNPN and CDR2 is SVGIG (reference sequence). The CDR3 is CAWSVGWGGRETQYF. The CDR3 region has the DNA TGTGCCTGGAGTGTAGGGTGGGGGGGTCGAGAGACCCAGTACTTC.

The chain uses TRBV10-1 and TRBJ2-7, with D unclear. CDR3 size: 13 residues. Germline V gene data show CDR1 as WNHNN and CDR2 as SYGVQD (reference sequence). Trimming took off 4 bases at V and 9 bases at J, with 16 bases between the two ends. DNA of the CDR3: TGCGCCAGCAGTGTTACCCCCGGGTCGGGGCAGTACTTC. Residues: CASSVTPGSGQYF.

The chain employs TRBV4-1 and TRBJ1-5; D call uncertain. The CDR3 length is 15 residues. In germline, CDR1 is MGHRA, CDR2 YSYEKL. V lost 4 bases and J 4 bases, leaving 14 bases between the germline ends. DNA of the CDR3: TGCGCCAGCAGCCTTCTTGGACTGCCAAATCAGCCCCAGCATTTT. It translates to CASSLLGLPNQPQHF.

The chain combines TRBV10-3 with TRBJ1-3; D is unresolved. Deletions cut 0 bases from V and 4 bases from J, with 7 bases between. The CDR3 is 14 residues long. CDR1 and CDR2 from the germline V gene are ENHRY and SYGVKD. The CDR3 loop reads CAISESNAGNTIYF. CDR3 nucleotide sequence: TGTGCCATCAGTGAGTCGAACGCCGGAAACACCATATATTTT.

The rearrangement joins TRBV29-1 to TRBJ2-1; TRBD1 might be the D (6 bases). Trimming removed 4 bases at V and 2 bases at J, with 15 bases between. CDR3 length: 15 residues. Germline V gene data show CDR1 as SQVTM and CDR2 as ANQGSEA. The CDR3 sequence is CSVVYRAITYNEQFF. CDR3 DNA sequence: TGCAGCGTTGTTTACAGGGCAATAACCTACAATGAGCAGTTCTTC.